This T cell receptor beta chain was profiled in a study of T cell repertoires in cytomegalovirus infection (dated 2019 in TCRdb). Background for the entire study: Recently identified HLA-C-restricted CMV epitopes, whose presentation resists viral immunomodulation, were targeted by peptide stimulations together with well-studied HLA-B-restricted epitopes. Donor HLA type was relevant to the analysis, as public TCR beta signatures indicated carriage of CMV infection together with the matching HLA type. Here is what the overall study found, with its caveats: In both this cohort and an independent approximately 370-donor cohort, the cumulative frequency of public TCR beta family members distinguished carriers of CMV infection plus the relevant HLA type. The ex vivo response was dominated by HLA-C-restricted CMV-specific TCR beta clonotypes, and the single most frequent clonotype in two of eight donors was supplied by these HLA-C-restricted clonotypes.

The meaning of the sample's treatment or condition label: in vitro stimulation with specific CMV peptide epitopes to enrich CMV-specific T cells. CDR1 and CDR2 are read off the germline V gene as MNHGY and SAAAGT. There are 13 amino acids in the CDR3, from cysteine to phenylalanine inclusive. Only the CDR3 portion is preserved as DNA: 39 bases, with reading frame beginning at the first base. Between the V and J ends, shortened by 7 bases and 3 bases respectively, the junction contains 12 bases. On this clonotype itself: Its specific antigen is unknown. A read error may explain this, as a much larger clone is one base away.

TCRdb records Illumina HiSeq 1500 as the sequencer. TCRdb reworked the public reads: Q25 trimming with fastp, MiXCR clone assembly, productive beta chains retained. One record per CDR3 amino acid sequence lists the most common genes and DNA. In all, the sample holds roughly 800,000 distinct CDR3 sequences, and roughly 29% of those were seen once. The ten largest account for 13% of the sample. This clonotype originated in a human donor in good health (CMV status not recorded). Some clones in this sample may be carry-over from other donors' samples. The sample here was cultured CD8+ T cells from PBMCs, taken from culture after CMV antigen stimulation. The chain is encoded by TRBV6-8 joined to TRBJ1-1; the D gene identity is not certain. The DNA sequence follows: TGTGCCAGCACCCCGAAGGAGTACACTGAAGCTTTCTTT. This codes for CASTPKEYTEAFF.